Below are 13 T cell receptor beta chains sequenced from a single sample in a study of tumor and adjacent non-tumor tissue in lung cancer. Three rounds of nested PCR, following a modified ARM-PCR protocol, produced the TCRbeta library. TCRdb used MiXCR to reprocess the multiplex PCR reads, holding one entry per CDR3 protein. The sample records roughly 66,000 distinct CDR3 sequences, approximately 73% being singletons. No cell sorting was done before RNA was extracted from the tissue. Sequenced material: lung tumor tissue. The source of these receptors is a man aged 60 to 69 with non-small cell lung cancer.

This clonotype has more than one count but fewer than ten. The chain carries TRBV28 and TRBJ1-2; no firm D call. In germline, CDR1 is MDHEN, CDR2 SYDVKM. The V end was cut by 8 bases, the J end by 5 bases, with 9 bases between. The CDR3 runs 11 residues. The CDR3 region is CASVTTYGYTF. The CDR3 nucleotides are TGTGCCAGCGTAACGACTTATGGCTACACCTTC.

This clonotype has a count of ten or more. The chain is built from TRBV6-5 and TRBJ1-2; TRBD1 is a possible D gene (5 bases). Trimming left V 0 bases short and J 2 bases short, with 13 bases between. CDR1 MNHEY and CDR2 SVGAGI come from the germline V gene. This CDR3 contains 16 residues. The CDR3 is CASSYSSGTVNYGYTF. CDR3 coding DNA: TGTGCCAGCAGTTACTCTTCTGGGACGGTGAACTATGGCTACACCTTC.

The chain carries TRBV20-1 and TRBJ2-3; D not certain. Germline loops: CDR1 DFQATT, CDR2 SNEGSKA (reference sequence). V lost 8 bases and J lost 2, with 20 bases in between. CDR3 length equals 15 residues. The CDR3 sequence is CSIRDRLIFTDTQYF. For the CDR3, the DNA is TGCAGTATTAGAGACCGACTGATCTTCACAGATACGCAGTATTTT.

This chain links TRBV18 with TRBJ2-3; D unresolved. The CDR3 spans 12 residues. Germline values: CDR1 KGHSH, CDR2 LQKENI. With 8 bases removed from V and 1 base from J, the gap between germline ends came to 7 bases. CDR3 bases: TGTGCCAGCATCCTAGGCACAGATACGCAGTATTTT. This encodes CASILGTDTQYF.

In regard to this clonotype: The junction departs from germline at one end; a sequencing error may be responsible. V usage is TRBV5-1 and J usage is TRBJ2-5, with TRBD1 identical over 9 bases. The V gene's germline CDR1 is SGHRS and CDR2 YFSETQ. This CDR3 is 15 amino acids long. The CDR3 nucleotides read TGCGCCAGCTACTTGGAACAGGGGGCGCGGGAGACCAAGTACTTC. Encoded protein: CASYLEQGARETKYF. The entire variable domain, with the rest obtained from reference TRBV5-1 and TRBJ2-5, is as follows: KAGVTQTPRYLIKTRGQQVTLSCSPISGHRSVSWYQQTPGQGLQFLFEYFSETQRNKGNFPGRFSGRQFSNSRSEMNVSTLELGDSALYLCASYLEQGARETKYFGPGTRLLVL.

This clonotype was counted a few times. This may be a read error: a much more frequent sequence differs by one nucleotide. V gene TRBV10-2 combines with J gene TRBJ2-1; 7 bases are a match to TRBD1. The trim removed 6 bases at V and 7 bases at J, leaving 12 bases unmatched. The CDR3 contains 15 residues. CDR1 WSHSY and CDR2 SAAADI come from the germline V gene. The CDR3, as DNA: TGCGCCAGCAGCGCCGGGACAGTGGTTATTAATGAGCAGTTCTTC. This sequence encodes CASSAGTVVINEQFF.

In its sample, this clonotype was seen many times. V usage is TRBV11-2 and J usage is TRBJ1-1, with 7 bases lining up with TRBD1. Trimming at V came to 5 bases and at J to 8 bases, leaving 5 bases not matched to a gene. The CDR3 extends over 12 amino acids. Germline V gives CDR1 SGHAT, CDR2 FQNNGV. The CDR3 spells CASSHPDREAFF. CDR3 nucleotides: TGTGCCAGCAGCCACCCGGACAGGGAAGCTTTCTTT. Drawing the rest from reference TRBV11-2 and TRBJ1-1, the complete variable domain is EAGVAQSPRYKIIEKRQSVAFWCNPISGHATLYWYQQILGQGPKLLIQFQNNGVVDDSQLPKDRFSAERLKGVDSTLKIQPAKLEDSAVYLCASSHPDREAFFGQGTRLTVV.

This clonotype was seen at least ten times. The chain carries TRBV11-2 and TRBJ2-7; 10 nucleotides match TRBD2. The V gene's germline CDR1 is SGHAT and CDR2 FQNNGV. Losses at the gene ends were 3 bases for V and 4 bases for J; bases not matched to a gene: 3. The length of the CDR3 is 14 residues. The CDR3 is CASSFLLAGYEQYF. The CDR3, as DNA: TGTGCCAGCAGCTTCTTACTAGCGGGATACGAGCAGTACTTC.

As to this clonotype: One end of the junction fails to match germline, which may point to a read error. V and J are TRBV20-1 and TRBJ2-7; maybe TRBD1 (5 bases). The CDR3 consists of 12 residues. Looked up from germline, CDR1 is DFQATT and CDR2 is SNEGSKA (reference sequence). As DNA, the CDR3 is TGCAGAACGCAGGGAAACGCCTACGAGCAGCACTTC. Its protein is CRTQGNAYEQHF.

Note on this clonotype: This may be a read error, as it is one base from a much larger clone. In nucleotides, the CDR3 is TGTGCCAGCAGCACGGTCTCCTACAATGAGCAGTACTTC. It yields the protein CASSTVSYNEQYF. The rearrangement uses TRBV11-2 and TRBJ2-1; the D is unclear. The closer fit of TRBJ2-7 to the DNA end suggests the J call may be wrong. This CDR3 has 13 amino acids. The V gene's germline CDR1 is SGHAT and CDR2 FQNNGV.

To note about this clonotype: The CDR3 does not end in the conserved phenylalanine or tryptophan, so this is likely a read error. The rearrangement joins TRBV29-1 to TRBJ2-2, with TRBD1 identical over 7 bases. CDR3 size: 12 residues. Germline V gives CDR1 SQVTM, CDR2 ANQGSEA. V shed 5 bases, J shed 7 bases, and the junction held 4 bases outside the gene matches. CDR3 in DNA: TGCAGCGTTCACGCAGGGGGCGGGGAGCTGTTTTAT. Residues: CSVHAGGGELFY.

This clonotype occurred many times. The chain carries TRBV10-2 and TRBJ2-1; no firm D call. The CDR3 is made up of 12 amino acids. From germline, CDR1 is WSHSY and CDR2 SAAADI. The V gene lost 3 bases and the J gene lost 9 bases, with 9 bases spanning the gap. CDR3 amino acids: CASSEIAFEQFF. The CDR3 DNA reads TGCGCCAGCAGTGAAATAGCCTTTGAGCAGTTCTTC.

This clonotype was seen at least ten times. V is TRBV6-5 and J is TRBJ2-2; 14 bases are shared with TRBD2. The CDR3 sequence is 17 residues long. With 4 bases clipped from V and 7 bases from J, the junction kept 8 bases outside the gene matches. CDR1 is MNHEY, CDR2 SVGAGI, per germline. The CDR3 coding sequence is TGTGCCAGCAGTTCCGGAGGACTAGCGGGAGGCATCGGGGAGCTGTTTTTT. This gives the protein CASSSGGLAGGIGELFF.